The next 26 T cell receptor beta chains were all read from a single sample in a study of blood T cell repertoires in COVID-19 (dated by TCRdb to about 2020). The method was the immunoSEQ multiplex PCR assay. The table comes from immuneACCESS by way of TCRdb, which keeps in-frame sequences with V and J called. Part of the clones is missing from these tables; in studies checked, under half for an unresolved V gene and the rest for unknown reasons. The sample table holds around 30,000 clones, of which over 75% were seen once. The leading ten clones occupy under 6.5% of the sample. Specimen: peripheral blood. These receptors were taken from a human donor in a cohort sampled during active COVID-19.

This clone appeared a single time. V gene TRBV7-2 combines with J gene TRBJ2-3, with D maybe TRBD2 (7 bases). This CDR3 is 15 amino acids long. V was shortened by 5 bases and J by 6 bases, with 18 bases between the two germline ends. Germline CDR1 is SGHTA and CDR2 is FQGNSA. CDR3 DNA: TGTGCCAGCAGCCCCCCTGGGGGGGGCTTCGATACGCAGTATTTT. Its protein is CASSPPGGGFDTQYF.

V usage is TRBV2 and J usage is TRBJ1-4; D remains unclear. The ends were cut back, 6 bases at V and 7 bases at J, with 6 bases in the middle. CDR1 and CDR2 (germline): SNHLY, FYNNEI. The CDR3 is made up of 11 amino acids. The CDR3 here is CASRLAEKLFF. The DNA of the CDR3 is TGTGCCAGCAGGTTGGCTGAAAAACTGTTTTTT.

The chain uses TRBV9 and TRBJ1-1; D gene ambiguous. From germline, CDR1 is SGDLS and CDR2 YYNGEE. The length of the CDR3 is 16 residues. Trimming removed 0 bases from V and 0 bases from J, with 12 bases in between. The CDR3 DNA follows: TGTGCCAGCAGCGTAGGGGCAGCCTTCATGAACACTGAAGCTTTCTTT. This gives the protein CASSVGAAFMNTEAFF.

Here the CDR3 reads CASSHGGTDGYTF. CDR3 in DNA: TGTGCCAGCAGCCATGGGGGGACGGACGGCTACACCTTC. The chain combines TRBV3-1 (or the pseudogene TRBV3-2) with TRBJ1-2; D may be TRBD1 (5 bases). The germline V gene encodes CDR1 LGHDT and CDR2 YNNKEL (reference sequence). The CDR3 is 13 amino acids. The V end was cut by 3 bases, the J end by 8 bases, with 13 bases between.

This chain joins TRBV6-5 and TRBJ2-7, with 9 bases matching TRBD1. The V segment lost 7 bases and the J segment 2 bases; nucleotides outside the gene matches: 6. Germline loops: CDR1 MNHEY, CDR2 SVGAGI. The CDR3 consists of 14 residues. The CDR3 DNA follows: TGTGCCAGCAACGACCGGGACAGGGCCTACGAGCAGTACTTC. Its protein is CASNDRDRAYEQYF.

V gene TRBV11-1 combines with J gene TRBJ2-5; possible D gene TRBD1, 6 bases. Germline-derived CDR1 and CDR2 are SGHAT and FQDESV (reference sequence). CDR3 length equals 15 residues. V lost 3 bases, J lost 3 bases, and 14 bases lay in between. CDR3 in DNA: TGTGCCAGCAGCTTCATTACGGCAGGGGAAGAGACCCAGTACTTC. It translates to CASSFITAGEETQYF.

This chain links TRBV7-2 with TRBJ2-3; no firm D call. CDR3 size: 13 residues. The germline V and J ends were trimmed by 5 bases and 3 bases, with 9 bases remaining between them. In germline, CDR1 is SGHTA, CDR2 FQGNSA. This CDR3 reads CASSADITDTQYF. For the CDR3, the DNA is TGTGCCAGCAGCGCAGATATAACAGATACGCAGTATTTT.

J is TRBJ1-2 and V is TRBV9; 10 positions agree with TRBD1. Germline values: CDR1 SGDLS, CDR2 YYNGEE. CDR3 size: 17 residues. With 3 bases clipped from V and 2 bases from J, the junction kept 10 bases outside the gene matches. The CDR3 sequence: CASSERDRGSQNYGYTF. DNA for the CDR3: TGTGCCAGCAGCGAACGGGACAGGGGCTCCCAAAACTATGGCTACACCTTC. Supplemented by reference TRBV9 and TRBJ1-2, the full variable domain reads DSGVTQTPKHLITATGQRVTLRCSPRSGDLSVYWYQQSLDQGLQFLIQYYNGEERAKGNILERFSAQQFPDLHSELNLSSLELGDSALYFCASSERDRGSQNYGYTFGSGTRLTVV.

The chain recombines TRBV21-1 with TRBJ2-7; the table's D call, TRBD2, was not checked against the DNA. TRBV21-1 is a known pseudogene. The CDR3 contains 15 residues. CDR3 nucleotide sequence: TGTGCCAGCAGCAAATACGGGGGGCTTGGGTACGAGCAGTACTTC. This codes for CASSKYGGLGYEQYF.

V gene TRBV27 combines with J gene TRBJ2-7; the match to TRBD1 covers 12 bases. CDR1 MNHEY and CDR2 SMNVEV come from the germline V gene (reference sequence). J gave up 2 bases and V 8 bases, and 7 bases lay outside the gene matches. This CDR3 spans 15 amino acids. In nucleotides, the CDR3 is TGTGCCAGCTTCCCGGGGACAGGGGGCCCCTACGAGCAGTACTTC. Amino acid sequence: CASFPGTGGPYEQYF.

About this clone itself: Distinct nucleotide sequences in the sample also encode this CDR3. The chain carries TRBV7-8 and TRBJ1-1, with TRBD1 as a possible D gene (6 bases). The CDR3 sequence is 14 residues long. Germline CDR1 is SGHVS and CDR2 is FQNEAQ. Trimming stripped 1 base from V and 1 base from J, with 7 bases between. CDR3 in amino acids: CASSLGGGNTEAFF. In DNA, the CDR3 is TGTGCCAGCAGCTTAGGAGGGGGGAACACTGAAGCTTTCTTT.

This clone has only a few counts. This rearrangement joins TRBV5-1 to TRBJ1-1; 12 nucleotides match TRBD1. V gave up 4 bases and J gave up 2 bases; unmatched junction bases: 12. CDR3 length: 18 amino acids. The germline V gene has CDR1 SGHRS and CDR2 YFSETQ. In nucleotides, the CDR3 is TGCGCCAGCAGCCCAGACATGGGACAGGGGGCCCGAAACACTGAAGCTTTCTTT. Translating gives CASSPDMGQGARNTEAFF.

The chain couples TRBV7-9 to TRBJ1-6, with D possibly being TRBD1 (6 bases). The V gene lost 5 bases and the J gene lost 13 bases, with 15 bases spanning the gap. The CDR3 runs 13 residues. The germline V gene encodes CDR1 SEHNR and CDR2 FQNEAQ (reference sequence). As DNA, the CDR3 is TGTGCCAGCAGCCGGGACACCCTGATTCCCCTCCACTTT. Its translation: CASSRDTLIPLHF.

Comment on this clone: One junction end does not reproduce the germline sequence, and a read error may be involved. The chain joins TRBV29-1 to TRBJ2-3; 9 nucleotides align to TRBD2. In germline, CDR1 is SQVTM, CDR2 ANQGSEA. CDR3 length: 11 amino acids. CDR3 residues: CSVDRTSERGF. In nucleotides, the CDR3 is TGCAGCGTTGACAGGACTAGCGAGAGGGGTTTT.

The table lists this clone with a few counts. V and J are TRBV7-8 and TRBJ2-3; 8 nucleotides agree with TRBD1. The length of the CDR3 is 19 residues. Trimming cost V 0 bases and J 0 bases; bases outside gene matches: 11. CDR1 and CDR2 (germline): SGHVS, FQNEAQ. CDR3 region: CASSLALLGDRPSTDTQYF. The DNA for the CDR3 is TGTGCCAGCAGCTTAGCGCTTTTGGGGGACAGGCCCAGCACAGATACGCAGTATTTT.

The rearrangement uses TRBV29-1 and TRBJ1-1; TRBD1 matches at 7 bases. V shed 7 bases, J shed 3 bases, and the junction held 11 bases outside the gene matches. This CDR3 is 14 amino acids long. Germline V gives CDR1 SQVTM, CDR2 ANQGSEA. CDR3 in amino acids: CSALGQGEHTEAFF. The CDR3, as DNA: TGCAGCGCCCTTGGGCAGGGGGAACACACTGAAGCTTTCTTT.

This chain links TRBV27 with TRBJ2-7; TRBD2 is a possible D gene (6 bases). Germline V gene data show CDR1 as MNHEY and CDR2 as SMNVEV (reference sequence). The CDR3 runs to 14 residues. Trimming removed 5 bases at V and 3 bases at J, with 14 bases between. The CDR3 loop is CASSIPGLRYEQYF. The CDR3 DNA reads as TGTGCCAGCAGTATCCCGGGACTCCGCTACGAGCAGTACTTC.

The V and J genes are TRBV30 and TRBJ1-2; TRBD1 is a possible D gene (5 bases). Trimming removed 0 bases from V and 3 bases from J, with 11 bases in between. Per the germline V gene, CDR1 is GTSNPN and CDR2 is SVGIG (reference sequence). This CDR3 has 14 residues. CDR3: CAWSVAGRDYGYTF. DNA of the CDR3: TGTGCCTGGAGTGTAGCGGGCAGGGACTATGGCTACACCTTC.

The genes are TRBV5-4 and TRBJ1-1, with TRBD1 matching over 8 bases. The CDR3 is 13 residues long. CDR1 and CDR2 from the germline V gene are SGHNT and YYREEE (reference sequence). With 9 bases clipped from V and 4 bases from J, the junction kept 8 bases outside the gene matches. This CDR3 is CATSQGEGTEAFF. The CDR3 nucleotides are TGTGCCACCTCACAGGGGGAAGGCACTGAAGCTTTCTTT.

The chain recombines TRBV9 with TRBJ2-2; 7 nucleotides align to TRBD1. The CDR3 totals 16 residues. Germline CDR1 and CDR2: SGDLS and YYNGEE. V lost 4 bases to trimming and J lost 0 bases; unmatched junction nucleotides: 6. In DNA, the CDR3 is TGTGCCAGCAGCCCGAGACAGGGTACGAACACCGGGGAGCTGTTTTTT. It is translated as CASSPRQGTNTGELFF.

The gene calls are TRBV2 and TRBJ2-5; 10 bases match TRBD2. This CDR3 spans 15 amino acids. The V and J ends lost 6 bases and 3 bases, in that order; junction bases with no gene match: 7. CDR1 and CDR2 (germline): SNHLY, FYNNEI. In nucleotides, the CDR3 is TGTGCCAGCAGCACCCTTAGCGGGGGGAAAGAGACCCAGTACTTC. The encoded protein is CASSTLSGGKETQYF.

CDR3 nucleotides: TGTGCCAGTAGTGCCACCGGGACGCTTACTAGCGGGTCCTACAATGAGCAGTTCTTC. It yields the protein CASSATGTLTSGSYNEQFF. The V and J genes are TRBV19 and TRBJ2-1; 9 bases are a match to TRBD2. The CDR3 length is 19 residues. V lost 5 bases, J lost 1 base, and 15 bases stayed unmatched. Germline loops: CDR1 LNHDA, CDR2 SQIVND (reference sequence).

This sequence joins TRBV6-2 or TRBV6-3 and TRBJ2-5; TRBD2 matches 10 bases. V was pared by 5 bases and J by 5 bases, with 8 bases of the junction left unmatched. The CDR3 is made up of 15 amino acids. Germline CDR1 reads MNHEY; CDR2 reads SVGEGT. DNA for the CDR3: TGTGCCAGCAGTACCGAAGCGGGGGGGCCGGAGACCCAGTACTTC. Amino acid sequence: CASSTEAGGPETQYF.

This sequence joins TRBV3-1 (or the pseudogene TRBV3-2) and TRBJ2-1, with 13 positions matching TRBD2. V lost 1 base and J lost 4; bases outside the gene matches: 1. The CDR3 runs 16 residues. The germline V gene has CDR1 LGHDT and CDR2 YNNKEL (reference sequence). The CDR3 sequence: CASSQGTSGGYNEQFF. The CDR3 DNA is TGTGCCAGCAGCCAAGGGACTAGCGGGGGTTACAATGAGCAGTTCTTC.

The chain uses TRBV5-1 and TRBJ2-2; tentatively, D is TRBD2 (6 bases). The CDR3 loop spans 14 amino acids. V lost 0 bases and J lost 6, with 9 bases in between. Germline loops: CDR1 SGHRS, CDR2 YFSETQ. CDR3 loop: CASSLERVPGELFF. The DNA for the CDR3 is TGCGCCAGCAGCTTGGAGCGGGTACCCGGGGAGCTGTTTTTT. The full variable domain, completed using reference TRBV5-1 and TRBJ2-2, is KAGVTQTPRYLIKTRGQQVTLSCSPISGHRSVSWYQQTPGQGLQFLFEYFSETQRNKGNFPGRFSGRQFSNSRSEMNVSTLELGDSALYLCASSLERVPGELFFGEGSRLTVL.

This clone was found a few times. J is TRBJ2-5 and V is TRBV4-1; 7 bases line up with TRBD2. Germline V CDR1 and CDR2: MGHRA, YSYEKL. The CDR3 has 15 residues. J gave up 5 bases and V 3 bases, and 9 bases lay outside the gene matches. CDR3 amino acids: CASSQPTTSEETQYF. The DNA for the CDR3 is TGCGCCAGCAGCCAGCCGACCACTAGCGAGGAGACCCAGTACTTC.